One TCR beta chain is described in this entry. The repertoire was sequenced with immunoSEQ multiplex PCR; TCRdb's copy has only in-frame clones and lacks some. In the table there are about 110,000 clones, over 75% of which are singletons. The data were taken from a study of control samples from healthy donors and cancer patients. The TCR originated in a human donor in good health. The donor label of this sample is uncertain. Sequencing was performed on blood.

This CDR3 reads CASSQAFGDSYEQYF. Written as DNA, the CDR3 is TGTGCCAGCAGCCAAGCGTTCGGGGACTCCTACGAGCAGTACTTC. This chain connects TRBV3-1 (or the pseudogene TRBV3-2) to TRBJ2-7, with D possibly TRBD2 on 5 matching bases. The germline CDR1 and CDR2 sequences are LGHDT and YNNKEL (reference sequence). V lost 1 base to trimming and J lost 0 bases, with 10 bases between them. The CDR3 totals 15 residues.